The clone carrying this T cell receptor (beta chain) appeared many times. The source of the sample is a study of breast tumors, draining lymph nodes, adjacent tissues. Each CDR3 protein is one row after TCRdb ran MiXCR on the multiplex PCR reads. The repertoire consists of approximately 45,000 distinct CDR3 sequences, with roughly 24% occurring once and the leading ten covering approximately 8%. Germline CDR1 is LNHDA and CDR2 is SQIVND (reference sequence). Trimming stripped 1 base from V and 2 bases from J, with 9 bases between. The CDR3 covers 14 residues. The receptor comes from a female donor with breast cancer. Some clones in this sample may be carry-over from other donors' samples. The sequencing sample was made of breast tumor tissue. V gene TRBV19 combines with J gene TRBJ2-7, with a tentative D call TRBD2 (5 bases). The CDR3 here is CASSIVGGTYEQYF. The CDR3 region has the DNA TGTGCCAGTAGTATAGTAGGAGGAACCTACGAGCAGTACTTC.